This TCR beta chain was found in a study of T-cell memory formation after mild COVID-19. About the research overall: Among the donors, TCR clusters were largely specific to each donor.

V was cut by 0 bases and J by 8 bases, with 20 bases left in between. The germline CDR1 and CDR2 sequences are LGHNA and YSLEER. This CDR3 comprises 17 residues. One entry per CDR3 protein results from TCRdb running MiXCR on the 5' RACE reads. The sample lists approximately 350,000 distinct CDR3 sequences, over 10% occurring once. Notes on this clonotype: What it binds is unknown.

Study-level results: The study found contracting CD4+ clones mainly in CM and EM and contracting CD8+ clones in EMRA. Balance between CD4 and CD8 was seen in clones contracting day 15 to 85, and a CD4+ lean was seen in later expanders.

Sequencing was performed on PBMCs or a T cell subset sorted from them (not recorded which). V gene TRBV4-3 combines with J gene TRBJ2-1, with a possible D match to TRBD2 (6 bases). This TCR was sampled from a man younger than 30 who had mild COVID-19 (a few samples of this study predate the infection). Cell type and time point are not known. CDR3 protein: CASSQDVSLGGVHEQFF. The CDR3 DNA follows: TGCGCCAGCAGCCAAGATGTCAGCTTAGGAGGGGTCCATGAGCAGTTCTTC.